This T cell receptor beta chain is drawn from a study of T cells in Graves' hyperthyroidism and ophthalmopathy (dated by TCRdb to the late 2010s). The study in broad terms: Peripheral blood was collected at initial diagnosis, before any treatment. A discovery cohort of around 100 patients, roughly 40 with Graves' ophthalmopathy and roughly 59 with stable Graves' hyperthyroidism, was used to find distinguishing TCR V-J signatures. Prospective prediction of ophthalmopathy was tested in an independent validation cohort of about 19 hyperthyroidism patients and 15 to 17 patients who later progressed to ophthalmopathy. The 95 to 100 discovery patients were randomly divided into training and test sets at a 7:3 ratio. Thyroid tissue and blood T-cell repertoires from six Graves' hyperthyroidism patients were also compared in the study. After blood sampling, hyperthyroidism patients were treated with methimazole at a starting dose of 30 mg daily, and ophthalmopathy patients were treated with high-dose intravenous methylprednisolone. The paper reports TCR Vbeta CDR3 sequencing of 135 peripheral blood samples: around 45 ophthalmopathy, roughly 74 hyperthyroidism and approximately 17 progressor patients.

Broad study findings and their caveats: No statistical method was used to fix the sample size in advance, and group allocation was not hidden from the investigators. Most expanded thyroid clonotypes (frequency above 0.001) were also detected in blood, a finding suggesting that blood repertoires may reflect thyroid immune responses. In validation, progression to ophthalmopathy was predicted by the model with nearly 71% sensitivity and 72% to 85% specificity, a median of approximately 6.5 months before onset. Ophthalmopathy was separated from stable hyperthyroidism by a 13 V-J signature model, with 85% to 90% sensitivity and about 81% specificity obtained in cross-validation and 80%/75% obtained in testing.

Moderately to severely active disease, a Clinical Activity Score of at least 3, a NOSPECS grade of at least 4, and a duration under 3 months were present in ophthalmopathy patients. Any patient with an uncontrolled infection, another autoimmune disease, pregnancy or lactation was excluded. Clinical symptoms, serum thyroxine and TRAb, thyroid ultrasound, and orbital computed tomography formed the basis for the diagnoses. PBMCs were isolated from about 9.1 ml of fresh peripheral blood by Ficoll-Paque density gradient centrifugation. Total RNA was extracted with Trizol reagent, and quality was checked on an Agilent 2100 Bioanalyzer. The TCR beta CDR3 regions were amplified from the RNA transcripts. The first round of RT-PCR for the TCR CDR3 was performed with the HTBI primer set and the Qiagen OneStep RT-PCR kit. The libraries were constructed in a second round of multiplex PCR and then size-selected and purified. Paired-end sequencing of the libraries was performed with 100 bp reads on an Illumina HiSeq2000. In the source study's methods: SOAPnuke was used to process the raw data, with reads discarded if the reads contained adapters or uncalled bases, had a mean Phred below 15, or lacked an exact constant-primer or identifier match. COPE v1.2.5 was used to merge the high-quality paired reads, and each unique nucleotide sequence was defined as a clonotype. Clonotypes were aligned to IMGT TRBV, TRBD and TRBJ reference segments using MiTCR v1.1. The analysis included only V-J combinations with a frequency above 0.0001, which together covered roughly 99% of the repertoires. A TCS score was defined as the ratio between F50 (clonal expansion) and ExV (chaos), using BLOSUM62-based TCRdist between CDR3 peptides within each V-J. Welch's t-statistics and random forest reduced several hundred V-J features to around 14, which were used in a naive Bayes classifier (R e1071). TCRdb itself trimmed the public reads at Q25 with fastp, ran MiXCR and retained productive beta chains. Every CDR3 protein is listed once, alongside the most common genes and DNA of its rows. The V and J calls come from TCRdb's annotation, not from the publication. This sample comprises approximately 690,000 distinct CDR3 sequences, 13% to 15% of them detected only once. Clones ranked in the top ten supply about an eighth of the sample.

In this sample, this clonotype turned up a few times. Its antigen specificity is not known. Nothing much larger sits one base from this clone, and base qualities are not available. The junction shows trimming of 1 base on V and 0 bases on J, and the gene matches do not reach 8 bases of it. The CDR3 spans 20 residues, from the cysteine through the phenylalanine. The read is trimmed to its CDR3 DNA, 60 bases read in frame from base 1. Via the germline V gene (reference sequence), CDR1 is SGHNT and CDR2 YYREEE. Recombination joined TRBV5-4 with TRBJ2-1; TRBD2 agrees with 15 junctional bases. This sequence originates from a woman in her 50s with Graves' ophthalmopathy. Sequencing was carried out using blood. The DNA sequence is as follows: TGTGCCAGCAGCTTGTTCCGGGGACTAGCGGGAGGAAGCTCCTACAATGAGCAGTTCTTC. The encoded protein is CASSLFRGLAGGSSYNEQFF.